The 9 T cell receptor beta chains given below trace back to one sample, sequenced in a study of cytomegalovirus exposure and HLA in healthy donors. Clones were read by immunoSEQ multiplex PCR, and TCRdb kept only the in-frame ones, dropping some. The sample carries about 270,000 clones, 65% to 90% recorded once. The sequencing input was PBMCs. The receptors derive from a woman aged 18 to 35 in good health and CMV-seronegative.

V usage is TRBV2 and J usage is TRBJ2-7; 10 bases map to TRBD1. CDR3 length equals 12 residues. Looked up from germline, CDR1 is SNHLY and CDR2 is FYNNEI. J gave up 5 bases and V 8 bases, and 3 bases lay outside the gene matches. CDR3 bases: TGTGCCAGCCGGGACAGGGGCCACGAGCAGTACTTC. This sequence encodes CASRDRGHEQYF.

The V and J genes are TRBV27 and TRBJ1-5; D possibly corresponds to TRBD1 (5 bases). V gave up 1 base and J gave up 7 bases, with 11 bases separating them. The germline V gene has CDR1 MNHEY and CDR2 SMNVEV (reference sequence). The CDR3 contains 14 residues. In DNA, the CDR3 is TGTGCCAGCAGTTTATGGGGGGGTAGACAGCCCCAGCATTTT. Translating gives CASSLWGGRQPQHF.

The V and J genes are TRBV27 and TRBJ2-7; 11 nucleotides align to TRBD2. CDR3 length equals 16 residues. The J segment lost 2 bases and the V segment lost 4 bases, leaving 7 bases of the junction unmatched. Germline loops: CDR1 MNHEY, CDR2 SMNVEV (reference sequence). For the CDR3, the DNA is TGTGCCAGCAGTTCCCTACTAGCGGGAGCTACCTACGAGCAGTACTTC. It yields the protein CASSSLLAGATYEQYF.

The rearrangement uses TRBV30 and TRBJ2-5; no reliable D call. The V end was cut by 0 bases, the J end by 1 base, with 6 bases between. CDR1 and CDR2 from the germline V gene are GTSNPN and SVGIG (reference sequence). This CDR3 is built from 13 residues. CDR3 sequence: CAWSVHIQETQYF. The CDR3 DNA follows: TGTGCCTGGAGTGTACACATCCAAGAGACCCAGTACTTC.

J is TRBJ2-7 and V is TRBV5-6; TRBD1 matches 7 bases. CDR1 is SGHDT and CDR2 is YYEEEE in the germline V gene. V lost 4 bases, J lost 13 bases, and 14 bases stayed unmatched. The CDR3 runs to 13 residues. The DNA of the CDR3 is TGTGCCAGCAGCCCGGAGTATAGGGGGCAAGTTTACTTC. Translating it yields CASSPEYRGQVYF. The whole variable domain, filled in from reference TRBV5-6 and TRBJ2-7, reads DAGVTQSPTHLIKTRGQQVTLRCSPKSGHDTVSWYQQALGQGPQFIFQYYEEEERQRGNFPDRFSGHQFPNYSSELNVNALLLGDSALYLCASSPEYRGQVYFGPGTRLTVT.

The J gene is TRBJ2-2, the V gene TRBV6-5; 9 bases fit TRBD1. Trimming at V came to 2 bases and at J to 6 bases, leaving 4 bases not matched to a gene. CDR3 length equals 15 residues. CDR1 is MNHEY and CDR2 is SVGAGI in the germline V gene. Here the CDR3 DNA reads TGTGCCAGCAGTTACCAGGACAGGGGTGCCGGGGAGCTGTTTTTT. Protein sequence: CASSYQDRGAGELFF.

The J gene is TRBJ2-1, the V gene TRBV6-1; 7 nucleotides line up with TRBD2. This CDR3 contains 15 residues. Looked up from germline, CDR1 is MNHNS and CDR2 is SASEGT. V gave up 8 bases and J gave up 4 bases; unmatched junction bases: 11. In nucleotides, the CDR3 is TGTGCCAGCGGGATAAGCGGGGATAATTACAATGAGCAGTTCTTC. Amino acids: CASGISGDNYNEQFF.

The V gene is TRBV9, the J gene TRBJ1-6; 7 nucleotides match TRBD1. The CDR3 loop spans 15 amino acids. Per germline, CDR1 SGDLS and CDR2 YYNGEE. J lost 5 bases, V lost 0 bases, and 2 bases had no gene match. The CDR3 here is CASSVEGGHNSPLHF. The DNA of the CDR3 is TGTGCCAGCAGCGTAGAAGGGGGCCATAATTCACCCCTCCACTTT.

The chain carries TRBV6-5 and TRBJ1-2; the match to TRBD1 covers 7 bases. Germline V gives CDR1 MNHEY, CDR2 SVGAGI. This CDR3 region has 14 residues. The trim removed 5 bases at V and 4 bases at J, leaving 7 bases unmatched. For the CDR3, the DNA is TGTGCCAGCAGTCCCCCGGGACAGCTCTATGGCTACACCTTC. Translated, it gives CASSPPGQLYGYTF.